The 26 T cell receptor beta chains below were found in one sample sequenced in a study of blood T cell repertoires in COVID-19. Generated by immunoSEQ multiplex PCR, the TCRdb table keeps only in-frame clones and is missing some. The table includes some 70,000 clones, approximately 80% detected once. The specimen sequenced was peripheral blood. These receptors came from an elderly man with acute or convalescent COVID-19.

The chain links TRBV7-3 to TRBJ2-1, with a possible D match to TRBD2 (5 bases). Trimming left V 6 bases short and J 15 bases short, with 15 bases between. Germline CDR1 SGHTA, CDR2 FQGTGA. The CDR3 loop spans 11 amino acids. Here the CDR3 reads CASRDGLDLFF. CDR3 DNA: TGTGCCAGCAGGGACGGACTGGACCTGTTCTTC.

This chain joins TRBV5-5 and TRBJ1-2; maybe TRBD1 (5 bases). The V end was cut by 4 bases, the J end by 2 bases, with 12 bases between. This CDR3 spans 14 amino acids. The germline V gene encodes CDR1 SGHKS and CDR2 YYEKEE (reference sequence). The CDR3 DNA reads TGTGCCAGCAGCCCCTCGCGGGGGAACTATGGCTACACCTTC. It specifies CASSPSRGNYGYTF.

This clone was detected once. The chain joins TRBV6-5 to TRBJ2-2; 9 bases fit TRBD1. Germline CDR1 and CDR2: MNHEY and SVGAGI. The CDR3 has 16 amino acids. With V trimmed by 0 bases and J by 4 bases, 3 bases remained unmatched. DNA of the CDR3: TGTGCCAGCAGTTACTCGTACAGGGGGCCCACCGGGGAGCTGTTTTTT. Translation gives CASSYSYRGPTGELFF.

The chain employs TRBV29-1 and TRBJ1-2; 7 bases align to TRBD1. The CDR3 extends over 13 amino acids. V was clipped by 4 bases and J by 6 bases; unmatched bases: 8. The germline V gene encodes CDR1 SQVTM and CDR2 ANQGSEA. The CDR3 DNA reads TGCAGCGTTGGCCGACAGGGAGAGGATGGCTACACCTTC. The encoded protein is CSVGRQGEDGYTF.

CDR3 protein: CASSYSGTRVPYEQYF. The CDR3, as DNA: TGTGCCAGCAGCTACTCCGGGACTAGGGTACCCTACGAGCAGTACTTC. This chain connects TRBV7-6 to TRBJ2-7, with 8 bases identical to TRBD2. Trimming took 4 bases from V and 2 from J; bases not matched to a gene: 10. In germline, CDR1 is SGHVS, CDR2 FNYEAQ. The CDR3 totals 16 residues.

The chain links TRBV7-9 to TRBJ1-6; D is unclear. The V end was cut by 2 bases, the J end by 16 bases, with 12 bases between. Germline CDR1 reads SEHNR; CDR2 reads FQNEAQ (reference sequence). The CDR3 loop spans 12 amino acids. CDR3 loop: CASSLYQEGLHF. The CDR3 coding sequence is TGTGCCAGCAGCTTATACCAGGAGGGACTCCACTTT.

This clone was seen more than once but under ten times. The CDR3 DNA reads as TGCGCCAGCAGCCAAGACCTTCCGGTGGCAGCTAGTTATAGCAATCAGCCCCAGCATTTT. Translation: CASSQDLPVAASYSNQPQHF. The chain joins TRBV4-1 to TRBJ1-5, with D hard to call. There are 20 residues in the CDR3. Trimming stripped 0 bases from V and 0 bases from J, with 21 bases between. Looked up from germline, CDR1 is MGHRA and CDR2 is YSYEKL.

V is TRBV27 and J is TRBJ1-2; the match to TRBD1 covers 7 bases. Germline-derived CDR1 and CDR2 are MNHEY and SMNVEV (reference sequence). There are 17 residues in the CDR3. The V segment lost 5 bases and the J segment 4 bases; nucleotides outside the gene matches: 16. The DNA of the CDR3 is TGTGCCAGCAGTCCTTTTCCGGGACAGCGACGACCCTATGGCTACACCTTC. Its protein is CASSPFPGQRRPYGYTF.

V gene TRBV9 combines with J gene TRBJ2-1; TRBD2 might be the D (6 bases). This CDR3 has 16 amino acids. V was shortened by 2 bases and J by 2 bases, with 14 bases between the two germline ends. CDR1 SGDLS and CDR2 YYNGEE come from the germline V gene. CDR3 protein: CASSVTFSGPYNEQFF. Written as DNA, the CDR3 is TGTGCCAGCAGCGTGACTTTTAGCGGACCCTACAATGAGCAGTTCTTC.

For this clone: The sample contains more than one DNA sequence encoding this CDR3. The chain carries TRBV5-1 and TRBJ2-1; D possibly corresponds to TRBD2 (5 bases). V shed 4 bases and J shed 1 base, with 9 bases lying between them. Germline CDR1 and CDR2: SGHRS and YFSETQ. The CDR3 runs to 14 residues. DNA for the CDR3: TGCGCCAGCAGCCTCCCGGGGTCCTACAATGAGCAGTTCTTC. Its translation is CASSLPGSYNEQFF.

V and J are TRBV19 and TRBJ1-5; no clear D gene. There are 15 residues in the CDR3. V lost 10 bases and J 2 bases, leaving 18 bases between the germline ends. Germline V gives CDR1 LNHDA, CDR2 SQIVND (reference sequence). The CDR3 nucleotides read TGTGCCACCCTTAACCTGGGCCGAGGCAATCAGCCCCAGCATTTT. It translates to CATLNLGRGNQPQHF.

CDR3 DNA: TGTGCCAGCAGTGATCAAGGGCTCGGAGGGGAACAATCCTATGGCTACACCTTC. This sequence encodes CASSDQGLGGEQSYGYTF. The rearrangement uses TRBV6-1 and TRBJ1-2; a possible D gene is TRBD1 (5 bases). Germline CDR1 MNHNS, CDR2 SASEGT. The V end was cut by 3 bases, the J end by 4 bases, with 24 bases between. The CDR3 contains 18 residues.

The rearrangement uses TRBV27 and TRBJ1-1; TRBD1 is a possible D gene (6 bases). CDR1 and CDR2 (germline): MNHEY, SMNVEV (reference sequence). The CDR3 loop spans 14 amino acids. V was shortened by 8 bases and J by 1 base, with 14 bases between the two germline ends. CDR3 nucleotide sequence: TGTGCCAGCCTTCGCGTAGGGGGGAACACTGAAGCTTTCTTT. Its protein is CASLRVGGNTEAFF.

J is TRBJ2-6 and V is TRBV27; 9 bases map to TRBD1. The germline V gene has CDR1 MNHEY and CDR2 SMNVEV (reference sequence). V dropped 5 bases and J dropped 0; count of bases not matched to a gene: 8. This CDR3 has 18 amino acids. CDR3 amino acids: CASSPRTGVHSGANVLTF. The CDR3 coding sequence is TGTGCCAGCAGTCCCCGGACAGGGGTCCACTCTGGGGCCAACGTCCTGACTTTC.

The V gene is TRBV3-1 (or the pseudogene TRBV3-2), the J gene TRBJ2-2, with TRBD2 identical over 13 bases. The CDR3 runs to 15 residues. Per the germline V gene, CDR1 is LGHDT and CDR2 is YNNKEL (reference sequence). V shed 7 bases and J 5 bases; nucleotides not matched to a gene: 4. CDR3 nucleotides: TGTGCCAGCACTGGACTAGCGGGGGCTACCGGGGAGCTGTTTTTT. Encoded protein: CASTGLAGATGELFF.

The chain combines TRBV28 with TRBJ1-1, with a weak D call TRBD1 (5 bases). CDR1 is MDHEN and CDR2 is SYDVKM in the germline V gene. V was pared by 6 bases and J by 6 bases, with 20 bases between. The CDR3 is 15 residues long. CDR3 sequence reads: CASSFRTILSPEAFF. The CDR3 nucleotides read TGTGCCAGCAGCTTTCGGACAATCCTATCCCCTGAAGCTTTCTTT. The complete variable domain, with remaining parts taken from reference TRBV28 and TRBJ1-1, reads DVKVTQSSRYLVKRTGEKVFLECVQDMDHENMFWYRQDPGLGLRLIYFSYDVKMKEKGDIPEGYSVSREKKERFSLILESASTNQTSMYLCASSFRTILSPEAFFGQGTRLTVV.

CDR3 coding DNA: TGCGCCAGCAGCCAAGATGGGGGGGCCGAAAACATTCAGTACTTC. It codes for CASSQDGGAENIQYF. V is TRBV4-3 and J is TRBJ2-4, with D possibly TRBD2 on 7 matching bases. V gave up 0 bases and J gave up 5 bases, with 11 bases separating them. Germline V gives CDR1 LGHNA, CDR2 YSLEER. The length of the CDR3 is 15 residues.

The CDR3 is CASSPGTLWSSYEQYF. CDR3 bases: TGTGCCAGCTCACCCGGGACTCTATGGAGCTCCTACGAGCAGTACTTC. This chain joins TRBV18 and TRBJ2-7; a possible D gene is TRBD2 (6 bases). This CDR3 spans 16 amino acids. Looked up from germline, CDR1 is KGHSH and CDR2 is LQKENI. The V end lost 3 bases, the J end lost 0 bases, and 15 bases lay between the germline ends. The variable domain in full, completed from reference TRBV18 and TRBJ2-7, reads NAGVMQNPRHLVRRRGQEARLRCSPMKGHSHVYWYRQLPEEGLKFMVYLQKENIIDESGMPKERFSAEFPKEGPSILRIQQVVRGDSAAYFCASSPGTLWSSYEQYFGPGTRLTVT.

The J gene is TRBJ2-5, the V gene TRBV6-2 or TRBV6-3, with 13 bases identical to TRBD2. This CDR3 has 17 residues. Germline V gene lookup returns CDR1 MNHEY and CDR2 SVGEGT. V was clipped by 2 bases and J by 1 base; unmatched bases: 4. The CDR3 loop is CASSYGGLAGAQETQYF. The CDR3 DNA follows: TGTGCCAGCAGTTACGGCGGACTAGCGGGGGCCCAAGAGACCCAGTACTTC.

This clone was counted once. This chain uses TRBV5-1 with TRBJ2-7; possibly TRBD1 for D (7 bases). V lost 3 bases and J lost 0, with 13 bases in between. The CDR3 totals 15 residues. Germline V lookup: CDR1 SGHRS, CDR2 YFSETQ. Here the CDR3 DNA reads TGCGCCAGCAGCTGGGGGGACAGAAGCTCCTACGAGCAGTACTTC. Protein product: CASSWGDRSSYEQYF.

V is TRBV6-2 or TRBV6-3 and J is TRBJ2-3; TRBD1 agrees at 7 bases. CDR3 length: 15 residues. Germline lookup yields CDR1 MNHEY and CDR2 SVGEGT. J was trimmed by 1 base and V by 2 bases; bases with no gene match: 3. Written as DNA, the CDR3 is TGTGCCAGCAGTTACGACAGGGTTGGCACAGATACGCAGTATTTT. Its translation: CASSYDRVGTDTQYF.

The CDR3 loop is CASSPTGSYGYTF. For the CDR3, the DNA is TGTGCCAGTAGTCCGACAGGGAGCTATGGCTACACCTTC. J is TRBJ1-2 and V is TRBV19; 7 bases line up with TRBD1. CDR3 size: 13 residues. Trimming removed 5 bases from V and 4 bases from J; junction bases left unmatched: 4. The germline V gene has CDR1 LNHDA and CDR2 SQIVND (reference sequence).

The J gene is TRBJ2-5, the V gene TRBV7-9, with 8 bases identical to TRBD1. V was pared by 3 bases and J by 4 bases, with 4 bases of the junction left unmatched. The CDR3 has 14 residues. Germline V gene sequence: CDR1 SEHNR, CDR2 FQNEAQ (reference sequence). The CDR3 is CASSFRTGTETQYF. Here the CDR3 DNA reads TGTGCCAGCAGCTTTAGGACAGGGACAGAGACCCAGTACTTC. The full variable domain, with the rest looked up from reference TRBV7-9 and TRBJ2-5, is DTGVSQNPRHKITKRGQNVTFRCDPISEHNRLYWYRQTLGQGPEFLTYFQNEAQLEKSRLLSDRFSAERPKGSFSTLEIQRTEQGDSAMYLCASSFRTGTETQYFGPGTRLLVL.

The genes are TRBV9 and TRBJ1-6; 9 bases match TRBD1. This CDR3 has 16 residues. Germline CDR1 reads SGDLS; CDR2 reads YYNGEE. J gave up 7 bases and V 3 bases, and 8 bases lay outside the gene matches. The CDR3 bases are TGTGCCAGCAGCGCCCAGGGACAGGGAGACAATTCACCCCTCCACTTT. Translating it yields CASSAQGQGDNSPLHF.

This sequence joins TRBV6-5 and TRBJ2-7; TRBD1 matches 7 bases. The CDR3 spans 13 residues. CDR1 is MNHEY, CDR2 SVGAGI, per germline. Losses at the gene ends were 8 bases for V and 4 bases for J; bases not matched to a gene: 8. The DNA of the CDR3 is TGTGCCAGCCGTAGGGACAGACGTTACGAGCAGTACTTC. Amino acids: CASRRDRRYEQYF.

The chain is built from TRBV4-1 and TRBJ1-1; 9 bases agree with TRBD1. Trimming at V came to 3 bases and at J to 1 base, leaving 3 bases not matched to a gene. The CDR3 is 15 amino acids. The germline V gene has CDR1 MGHRA and CDR2 YSYEKL. The CDR3 coding sequence is TGCGCCAGCAGCCAGTTGACAGGGGGGAACACTGAAGCTTTCTTT. It codes for CASSQLTGGNTEAFF.